Reported below is one T cell receptor (beta chain). Antigen unknown. Germline V lookup: CDR1 MNHNS, CDR2 SASEGT. Trimming removed 6 bases from V and 0 bases from J, with 12 bases in between. CDR3 length: 16 amino acids. For the second PCR, which ran for about 6 to 11 cycles, a sample-barcoded 5' primer and a J-beta primer mix were used. No fewer than 3 million CDR3-containing paired-end reads came from each sample. TCRdb re-analysed the 5' RACE reads in MiXCR, keeping a single row per CDR3 protein. The table has 700,000 or so distinct CDR3 sequences, about 24% seen once. This specimen comes from a study of blood T cells in healthy people across ages. Study results and limitations: The long-lived group displayed more naive CD4+ cells, plus higher diversity, than the aged donors did.

The chain carries TRBV6-1 and TRBJ1-6; a weak D match, TRBD1 (6 bases). The sequenced material came from blood. The sequence derives from a man between 65 and 79 years old in good health. The CDR3 sequence is CASRPTGISYNSPLHF. CDR3 DNA sequence: TGTGCCAGCAGGCCCACAGGGATCTCCTATAATTCACCCCTCCACTTT.